These T cell receptor beta chains were read from a single sample in a study of cytomegalovirus exposure and HLA in healthy donors. Assay: immunoSEQ multiplex PCR; the TCRdb copy retains only in-frame clones and omits some. Of about 190,000 clones listed, around 73% are singletons. Input material: PBMCs. These receptors came from a woman in her 30s in good health and CMV-seropositive. Each CDR3 is given with its conserved first and last residue. Fields, in order: D gene, clone size, J gene, V gene, CDR3 protein, CDR3 DNA. D genes are given only for firm matches. Size is stated for part of the rows, as once, few or many counts, or as a class when the clone is expanded.

TRBD2	few	TRBJ2-3	TRBV2	CASSVVAGGIDTQYF	TGTGCCAGCAGTGTTGTAGCGGGGGGCATAGATACGCAGTATTTT
TRBD1	-	TRBJ1-6	TRBV5-1	CASSLGTGGDSPLHF	TGCGCCAGCAGCTTGGGGACAGGGGGCGATTCACCCCTCCACTTT
TRBD1	-	TRBJ2-7	TRBV19	CATRDSPYEQYF	TGTGCCACTCGGGACAGTCCCTACGAGCAGTACTTC
-	-	TRBJ1-1	TRBV6-6	CASRNREGNTEAFF	TGTGCCAGCAGGAACAGGGAGGGGAACACTGAAGCTTTCTTT
-	-	TRBJ2-2	TRBV11-2	CASSLREKRTGELFF	TGTGCCAGCAGCCTCCGGGAGAAGAGAACCGGGGAGCTGTTTTTT
-	-	TRBJ2-1	TRBV7-9	CASSLDKGVTGPYNEQFF	TGTGCCAGCAGCTTAGATAAAGGTGTGACTGGTCCCTACAATGAGCAGTTCTTC
-	-	TRBJ1-2	TRBV9	CASSVDGRGGYTF	TGTGCCAGCAGCGTAGATGGCAGGGGAGGCTACACCTTC
-	-	TRBJ1-3	TRBV30	CAWSVASSGNTIYF	TGTGCCTGGAGTGTCGCGAGCTCTGGAAACACCATATATTTT
-	-	TRBJ1-2	TRBV28	CASRLPGGESLGYTF	TGTGCCAGCAGGTTACCTGGAGGGGAATCTCTTGGCTACACCTTC
-	-	TRBJ1-5	TRBV14	CASSSSGGQPQHF	TGTGCCAGCAGCTCCTCCGGAGGACAGCCCCAGCATTTT
TRBD1	-	TRBJ1-1	TRBV18	CASSQTDRDSRAFF	TGTGCCAGCTCTCAGACGGACAGGGATAGTAGAGCTTTCTTT
-	once	TRBJ1-1	TRBV5-8	CASSLIGVETEAFF	TGTGCCAGCAGCTTGATAGGGGTGGAGACTGAAGCTTTCTTT
TRBD2	-	TRBJ2-7	TRBV7-2	CASSLWTSGDYEQYF	TGTGCCAGCAGCCTATGGACTAGCGGGGACTACGAGCAGTACTTC
-	-	TRBJ2-7	TRBV19	CASSIERGSYEQYF	TGTGCCAGTAGTATAGAACGCGGATCCTACGAGCAGTACTTC
-	-	TRBJ1-2	TRBV9	CASSETWVYGYTF	TGTGCCAGCAGCGAGACTTGGGTCTATGGCTACACCTTC
TRBD1	-	TRBJ2-1	TRBV27	CASSFGLWDRHNNEQFF	TGTGCCAGCAGTTTTGGGTTGTGGGACAGGCATAACAATGAGCAGTTCTTC
TRBD2	-	TRBJ2-3	TRBV29-1	CSAVRGGTDTQYF	TGCAGCGCCGTCCGGGGGGGCACAGATACGCAGTATTTT
-	few	TRBJ2-2	TRBV4-1	CASSHSGVGPGELFF	TGCGCCAGCAGCCACTCGGGAGTGGGCCCCGGGGAGCTGTTTTTT
-	few	TRBJ2-2	TRBV6-5	CASSYQGGNTGELFF	TGTGCCAGCAGTTACCAGGGCGGGAACACCGGGGAGCTGTTTTTT
TRBD1	-	TRBJ1-3	TRBV5-1	CASSSGQGGNTIYF	TGCGCCAGCAGCTCGGGACAGGGGGGAAACACCATATATTTT
TRBD1	-	TRBJ2-5	TRBV6-1	CASSEADRGWETQYF	TGTGCCAGCAGTGAAGCGGACAGGGGGTGGGAGACCCAGTACTTC
-	-	TRBJ2-1	TRBV6-1	CASSHLVELDEQFF	TGTGCCTCCTCCCACCTTGTCGAGCTTGATGAGCAGTTCTTC
-	-	TRBJ1-1	TRBV28	CASTYSPNTEAFF	TGTGCCAGCACCTACAGCCCGAACACTGAAGCTTTCTTT
-	-	TRBJ1-6	TRBV25-1	CASSESRQGNNSPLHF	TGTGCCAGCAGTGAATCAAGGCAGGGAAATAATTCACCCCTCCACTTT
-	-	TRBJ1-2	TRBV19	CASSIPGNYGYTF	TGTGCCAGTAGTATTCCGGGGAACTATGGCTACACCTTC
-	-	TRBJ1-6	TRBV30	CAWSRVLMDSPLHF	TGTGCCTGGAGCAGGGTCCTAATGGATTCACCCCTCCACTTT
-	once	TRBJ1-2	TRBV7-6	CASSLGQLYGYTF	TGTGCCAGCAGCCTCGGACAGTTATATGGCTACACCTTC
TRBD1	-	TRBJ2-7	TRBV5-1	CASSFYRGYEQYF	TGCGCCAGCAGCTTCTACAGGGGCTACGAGCAGTACTTC
TRBD1	-	TRBJ1-1	TRBV29-1	CSVEGKTGGTEAFF	TGCAGCGTTGAAGGCAAGACAGGGGGAACTGAAGCTTTCTTT
-	-	TRBJ1-4	TRBV11-3	CASSLVRPGREKLFF	TGTGCCAGCAGCTTAGTGCGCCCAGGAAGGGAAAAACTGTTTTTT
TRBD1	-	TRBJ1-4	TRBV7-9	CASSRDRGLATNEKLFF	TGTGCCAGCAGCCGGGACAGGGGGCTTGCAACTAATGAAAAACTGTTTTTT
-	-	TRBJ2-7	TRBV7-8	CASSLGAGSSYEQYF	TGTGCCAGCAGCTTAGGGGCGGGGAGCTCCTACGAGCAGTACTTC
-	-	TRBJ1-1	TRBV29-1	CSVAPFLGGRGEAFF	TGCAGCGTTGCCCCATTCTTAGGGGGTAGGGGTGAAGCTTTCTTT
-	-	TRBJ1-2	TRBV19	CASSGGMPTSFGRNYGYTF	TGTGCCAGTAGTGGGGGCATGCCCACGTCATTCGGCAGGAACTATGGCTACACCTTC
-	-	TRBJ2-1	TRBV19	CASSISGGSSYNEQFF	TGTGCCAGTAGTATTTCAGGGGGGAGCTCCTACAATGAGCAGTTCTTC
-	few	TRBJ2-3	TRBV11-2	CASRGRTITQYF	TGTGCCAGCAGGGGAAGGACTATCACGCAGTATTTT
-	-	TRBJ1-2	TRBV21-1	CASSNNRGYGYTF	TGTGCCAGCAGCAACAACAGGGGCTATGGCTACACCTTC
TRBD1	-	TRBJ2-3	TRBV6-5	CASTRQGQSTDTQYF	TGTGCCAGCACGCGACAGGGTCAAAGCACAGATACGCAGTATTTT
-	-	TRBJ1-3	TRBV9	CASSVVPAGSGNTIYF	TGTGCCAGCAGCGTAGTCCCGGCGGGCTCTGGAAACACCATATATTTT
-	-	TRBJ1-3	TRBV4-3	CASSQDRHGPGNTIYF	TGCGCCAGCAGCCAAGATCGGCATGGGCCCGGAAACACCATATATTTT
TRBD2	-	TRBJ2-2	TRBV27	CASSPLLAGGIMNGELFF	TGTGCCAGCAGTCCCCTACTAGCGGGAGGGATAATGAACGGGGAGCTGTTTTTT
TRBD2	-	TRBJ2-7	TRBV2	CASTSGLAGNYEQYF	TGTGCCAGCACCTCGGGACTAGCGGGAAACTACGAGCAGTACTTC
TRBD2	-	TRBJ2-5	TRBV7-2	CASRPPASGRETQYF	TGTGCCAGCAGGCCCCCCGCTAGCGGGAGAGAGACCCAGTACTTC
-	-	TRBJ2-5	TRBV19	CASSMGHWETQYF	TGTGCCAGTAGTATGGGACATTGGGAGACCCAGTACTTC
TRBD2	-	TRBJ2-1	TRBV6-6	CASSSFGEREGNEQFF	TGTGCCAGCAGTTCCTTTGGGGAGCGGGAGGGCAATGAGCAGTTCTTC
-	-	TRBJ2-2	TRBV7-8	CASSLDYNTGELFF	TGTGCCAGCAGCCTGGACTACAACACCGGGGAGCTGTTTTTT
-	-	TRBJ1-5	TRBV28	CASSPDRYRLNQPQHF	TGTGCCAGCAGCCCAGATAGGTACCGACTCAATCAGCCCCAGCATTTT